Listed below are T cell receptor beta chains from one sample, sequenced in a study of cytomegalovirus exposure and HLA in healthy donors. Only in-frame clones appear in the TCRdb table, and some are missing; sequencing was by immunoSEQ multiplex PCR. The table has under 150,000 clones, approximately 80% seen once. Specimen: PBMCs. These receptor sequences come from a girl aged 2 to 10 in good health and CMV-seronegative. CDR3s include the opening cysteine and the closing phenylalanine or tryptophan. Fields, in order: V gene, D gene, clone size, J gene, CDR3 DNA, CDR3 protein. The D gene is left open where the match is weak. A clone size is listed for some rows: how often the clone was seen (once, few, many), or a class if it is expanded.

TRBV10-1	NA	NA	TRBJ2-2	TGCGCCAGCAGTGAGAATCGGTACACCGGGGAGCTGTTTTTT	CASSENRYTGELFF
TRBV6-5	NA	NA	TRBJ2-7	TGTGCCAGCAGTTACAAGTTTCGGTCCTCCGAGCAGTACTTC	CASSYKFRSSEQYF
TRBV27	NA	NA	TRBJ2-1	TGTGCCACCCAAAACTGGGGGGGGGCCCCCAATGAGCAGTTCTTC	CATQNWGGAPNEQFF
TRBV12-5	NA	NA	TRBJ1-2	TGTGCTAGTGGTTTGGACTTACGGTCGGGGGGCTACACCTTC	CASGLDLRSGGYTF
TRBV30	NA	NA	TRBJ1-2	TGTGCCTGGAGTGGGAGCCTCTATGGCTACACCTTC	CAWSGSLYGYTF
TRBV5-1	NA	NA	TRBJ2-1	TGCGCCAGCACCCCTCGAAGGGGGGGGCCCGTTGAGCAGTTCTTC	CASTPRRGGPVEQFF
TRBV6-5	NA	NA	TRBJ1-1	TGTGCCAGCAGTTACTCGCCGGGTATGCCTGAAGCTTTCTTT	CASSYSPGMPEAFF
TRBV7-9	NA	NA	TRBJ2-7	TGTGCCAGCAGCTTATCCCGCTACGAGCAGTACTTC	CASSLSRYEQYF
TRBV5-1	NA	NA	TRBJ1-5	TGCGCCAGCAGGCACACAGTAGATAGCAATCAGCCCCAGCATTTT	CASRHTVDSNQPQHF
TRBV2	NA	once	TRBJ1-2	TGTGCCAGCCGGGAGGACAGCACGTCCTATGGCTACACCTTC	CASREDSTSYGYTF
TRBV27	TRBD2	NA	TRBJ2-3	TGTGCCAGCAGGCAGCGGGAGAATACTATAACTACGCAGTATTTT	CASRQRENTITTQYF
TRBV5-1	NA	NA	TRBJ2-2	TGCGCCAGCGAACAAACGAACACCGGGGAGCTGTTTTTT	CASEQTNTGELFF
TRBV27	TRBD1	NA	TRBJ1-6	TGTGCCAGCAGTACAGACAGGGGGCCCTCCTATAATTCACCCCTCCACTTT	CASSTDRGPSYNSPLHF
TRBV6-5	TRBD1	NA	TRBJ1-2	TGTGCCAGCAGGCGGACAGGGAGGTATGGCTACACCTTC	CASRRTGRYGYTF
TRBV7-9	NA	few	TRBJ2-3	TGTGCCAGCAGCTTCCCGGGGTCGGATACGCAGTATTTT	CASSFPGSDTQYF
TRBV6-5	TRBD1	NA	TRBJ2-7	TGTGCCACCTTCGACAGGGAGTCATACGAGCAGTACTTC	CATFDRESYEQYF
TRBV13	TRBD1	NA	TRBJ2-7	TGTGCCAGCAGCTTCGATCTACAGGGGGCTGGCCACGAGCAGTACTTC	CASSFDLQGAGHEQYF
TRBV6-1	TRBD1	NA	TRBJ2-1	TGTGCCAGCAGTGTCGACAGGGGCTACAATGAGCAGTTCTTC	CASSVDRGYNEQFF
TRBV10-3	TRBD1	NA	TRBJ2-6	TGTGCCATCAGGGGCGACAGGGGGTCTTCTCCTGGGGCCAACGTCCTGACTTTC	CAIRGDRGSSPGANVLTF
TRBV7-6	NA	few	TRBJ2-5	TGTGCCAGCAGCTTAGCGAATAGCGGTCGGGACCAAGAGACCCAGTACTTC	CASSLANSGRDQETQYF
TRBV19	NA	NA	TRBJ2-7	TGTGCCAGTAGCAAGAGATACTCCTACGAGCAGTACTTC	CASSKRYSYEQYF
TRBV5-1	NA	NA	TRBJ2-6	TGCGCCAGCAGCCACAGGGGGGGCGCCTCTGGGGCCAACGTCCTGACTTTC	CASSHRGGASGANVLTF
TRBV27	NA	few	TRBJ2-1	TGTGCCAGCAGTTTATCGGATGGCGAGGACAATGAGCAGTTCTTC	CASSLSDGEDNEQFF
TRBV7-8	TRBD1	NA	TRBJ1-3	TGTGCCAGCAGCTTAGAGTCCCTAGGGGGCGAGTTGATTCGGGATGGAAACACCATATATTTT	CASSLESLGGELIRDGNTIYF
TRBV28	NA	NA	TRBJ1-4	TGTGCCAGCAGTTTAGTCCGTGCCAAAGGGGATGAAAAACTGTTTTTT	CASSLVRAKGDEKLFF
TRBV4-1	NA	NA	TRBJ2-1	TGCGCCAGCAGCCAAGGAACAGGGTTTTTCTACAATGAGCAGTTCTTC	CASSQGTGFFYNEQFF
TRBV7-9	NA	few	TRBJ2-7	TGTGCCAGCAGCGCTTGGACTGACATGGAGGCCTACGAGCAGTACTTC	CASSAWTDMEAYEQYF
TRBV6-6	NA	NA	TRBJ2-2	TGTGCCAGCAGTTCGCCCTCGAGGGACACCGGGGAGCTGTTTTTT	CASSSPSRDTGELFF
TRBV30	TRBD1	NA	TRBJ1-3	TGTGCCTGTGGGGGACAGGGGATCTCTGGAAACACCATATATTTT	CACGGQGISGNTIYF
TRBV9	TRBD1	NA	TRBJ1-1	TGTGCCAGCAGCGTCATAACAGGGGGGAACACTGAAGCTTTCTTT	CASSVITGGNTEAFF
TRBV9	NA	NA	TRBJ2-7	TGTGCCAGCAGCCTTTCCCTAGGGGGCTACGAGCAGTACTTC	CASSLSLGGYEQYF
TRBV30	NA	NA	TRBJ1-1	TGTGCCTGCCATTCCGGACAGAGGCGGATGAACACTGAAGCTTTCTTT	CACHSGQRRMNTEAFF
TRBV10-3	NA	once	TRBJ2-5	TGTGCCATCAGTGTCGGAGTCCAAGAGACCCAGTACTTC	CAISVGVQETQYF
TRBV11-1	NA	NA	TRBJ2-1	TGTGCCAGCAGCTTCCAAAGCGGGACAACTGAGCAGTTCTTC	CASSFQSGTTEQFF
TRBV6-5	TRBD1	few	TRBJ1-1	TGTGCCAGCAGTTATATACAGGGGACTGAAGCTTTCTTT	CASSYIQGTEAFF
TRBV19	NA	few	TRBJ2-4	TGTGCCAGTAGTATGGATACTAGACTAGCCAAAAACATTCAGTACTTC	CASSMDTRLAKNIQYF
TRBV19	NA	NA	TRBJ1-2	TGTGCCAGTAGCCCCTCAGGGCTCGGCGTGGGATACAACTATGGCTACACCTTC	CASSPSGLGVGYNYGYTF
TRBV7-9	NA	few	TRBJ2-2	TGTGCCAGCAGCTTCATTATGGGAGGGCTGTTTTTT	CASSFIMGGLFF
TRBV30	NA	NA	TRBJ1-5	TGTGCCTGGAGTGTAATGGGGGGGACCAATCAGCCCCAGCATTTT	CAWSVMGGTNQPQHF
TRBV7-2	TRBD2	NA	TRBJ2-2	TGTGCCAGCAGCTCCCCCGGGACTAGCGGGAACACCGGGGAGCTGTTTTTT	CASSSPGTSGNTGELFF
TRBV5-1	TRBD1	NA	TRBJ1-1	TGCGCCAGCAGCCAAGACAGGGGACAGGACACTGAAGCTTTCTTT	CASSQDRGQDTEAFF
TRBV7-8	TRBD1	NA	TRBJ1-1	TGTGCCAGCAGCTTACTCTCGACAGGGGGCATCACTGAAGCTTTCTTT	CASSLLSTGGITEAFF
TRBV7-9	TRBD1	NA	TRBJ1-2	TGTGCCAGCGGGGGACAGGTTGCTGGTGGCTACACCTTC	CASGGQVAGGYTF
TRBV7-2	TRBD1	NA	TRBJ1-2	TGTGCCAGCAGCCTTATACAGGGGCAAGGCTACACCTTC	CASSLIQGQGYTF
TRBV4-3	NA	NA	TRBJ2-7	TGCGCCAGCAGCCAAGATCACAGGGTGGAGGAGCAGTACTTC	CASSQDHRVEEQYF
TRBV30	TRBD1	NA	TRBJ1-3	TGTGCCTGGAGCGAAGAATGGGGACAGGGCTCTGGAAACACCATATATTTT	CAWSEEWGQGSGNTIYF